These T cell receptor beta chains were read from a single sample in a study of shared clonotypes between healthy human individuals. Libraries were prepared by immunoSEQ multiplex PCR; TCRdb keeps only in-frame clonotypes and omits some of them. The table shows 850,000 to 1,200,000 clones, with more than 65% occurring only once. Material: memory CD4+ T cells sorted from blood. The source of these receptors is a man in his late teens or twenties in good health. Each CDR3 is given with its conserved first and last residue. The D gene is left open where the match is weak. The size entry is marked missing in some rows and otherwise reads once, few, many or a size class.

.,.,TRBJ1-5,TRBV15,CATSRGGRSVNSNQPQHF,TGTGCCACCAGCAGAGGAGGTCGTAGCGTCAATAGCAATCAGCCCCAGCATTTT
TRBD2,.,TRBJ2-7,TRBV6-1,CASSEVVWGGRYF,TGTGCCAGCAGTGAAGTGGTGTGGGGGGGAAGGTACTTC
.,.,TRBJ2-5,TRBV5-5,CASSLTGTTLETQYF,TGTGCCAGCAGCCTCACAGGTACCACTTTGGAGACCCAGTACTTC
.,.,TRBJ1-2,TRBV6-1,CASSEAGLGGYTF,TGTGCCAGCAGTGAAGCCGGCCTGGGGGGCTACACCTTC
.,few,TRBJ2-3,TRBV14,CASSQTGLASDTQYF,TGTGCCAGCAGCCAAACAGGCCTCGCCTCTGATACGCAGTATTTT
TRBD1,.,TRBJ1-1,TRBV2,CASSDTGVSNTEAFF,TGTGCCAGCAGTGATACAGGGGTGTCGAACACTGAAGCTTTCTTT
TRBD2,.,TRBJ2-3,TRBV25-1,CASRRSGSGTQYF,TGTGCCAGCAGGAGAAGCGGGAGTGGTACGCAGTATTTT
.,.,TRBJ2-7,TRBV18,CASSQTREGAYEQYF,TGTGCCAGCTCACAAACGAGGGAAGGGGCCTACGAGCAGTACTTC
.,few,TRBJ1-2,TRBV2,CASSAGVESGYTF,TGTGCCAGCAGCGCAGGGGTGGAATCTGGCTACACCTTC
.,.,TRBJ2-3,TRBV7-9,CASGDTGRSDTQYF,TGTGCCAGCGGCGACACAGGGAGATCAGATACGCAGTATTTT
TRBD1,.,TRBJ2-1,TRBV7-9,CASSIDRGHSYNEQFF,TGTGCCAGCAGCATTGACAGGGGACACTCCTACAATGAGCAGTTCTTC
.,.,TRBJ1-4,TRBV6-1,CASRVREANEKLFF,TGTGCCAGCAGAGTCCGGGAGGCTAATGAAAAACTGTTTTTT
TRBD1,.,TRBJ1-1,TRBV19,CASSPTGGRTEAFF,TGTGCCAGTAGTCCGACAGGGGGCAGGACTGAAGCTTTCTTT
TRBD1,.,TRBJ1-5,TRBV2,CASGDRALSNQPQHF,TGTGCCAGCGGGGACAGGGCTCTTAGCAATCAGCCCCAGCATTTT
.,.,TRBJ2-7,TRBV30,CAWTSRRESEQYF,TGTGCCTGGACCTCCAGGAGGGAGAGTGAGCAGTACTTC
.,.,TRBJ2-5,TRBV11-2,CASSPGTLGPETQYF,TGTGCCAGCAGCCCCGGGACTTTAGGGCCCGAGACCCAGTACTTC
.,.,TRBJ1-6,TRBV25-1,CASSEGETYNSPLHF,TGTGCCAGCAGTGAAGGGGAGACTTATAATTCACCCCTCCACTTT
.,once,TRBJ2-7,TRBV19,CASSIDSQGRTYEQYF,TGTGCCAGTAGTATAGACTCTCAGGGGAGGACCTACGAGCAGTACTTC
.,many,TRBJ2-3,TRBV6-1,CASSEVGSGADTQYF,TGTGCCAGCAGTGAAGTAGGGTCAGGCGCAGATACGCAGTATTTT
.,.,TRBJ2-5,TRBV27,CANQETQYF,TGTGCCAACCAAGAGACCCAGTACTTC
.,.,TRBJ2-1,TRBV2,CASSANQGGHEQFF,TGTGCCAGCAGTGCTAACCAGGGTGGCCATGAGCAGTTCTTC
TRBD1,once,TRBJ1-2,TRBV6-6,CASSYSGQGAFGYTF,TGTGCCAGCAGTTACTCGGGACAGGGGGCTTTTGGCTACACCTTC
.,.,TRBJ1-2,TRBV9,CASSLVDATYGYTF,TGTGCCAGCAGCTTAGTGGACGCTACCTATGGCTACACCTTC
.,.,TRBJ2-3,TRBV7-3,CASSLFRAGSSTDTQYF,TGTGCCAGCAGCTTATTTCGCGCGGGTAGCAGCACAGATACGCAGTATTTT
TRBD1,.,TRBJ2-7,TRBV6-6,CASSYGTGTYEQYF,TGTGCCAGCAGTTATGGGACAGGGACCTACGAGCAGTACTTC
.,many,TRBJ1-2,TRBV2,CASSVRGSGYGYTF,TGTGCCAGCAGTGTACGTGGATCAGGCTATGGCTACACCTTC
.,.,TRBJ1-4,TRBV30,CAWSPPGLINEKLFF,TGTGCCTGGAGCCCACCGGGACTCATTAATGAAAAACTGTTTTTT
.,.,TRBJ2-3,TRBV9,CASSVRAWPDTQYF,TGTGCCAGCAGCGTACGCGCCTGGCCAGATACGCAGTATTTT
.,.,TRBJ2-5,TRBV20-1,CSARDLETQYF,TGCAGTGCTAGAGATCTAGAGACCCAGTACTTC
TRBD1,few,TRBJ1-5,TRBV6-5,CASSYSGTGNQPQHF,TGTGCCAGCAGTTACTCTGGGACAGGGAATCAACCCCAGCATTTT
.,once,TRBJ2-1,TRBV5-1,CASSVDGITSEQFF,TGCGCCAGCAGCGTGGACGGAATAACCAGTGAGCAGTTCTTC
TRBD2,.,TRBJ2-3,TRBV2,CASRGTSSYTQYF,TGTGCCAGCAGGGGGACTAGTTCATACACGCAGTATTTT
.,few,TRBJ1-2,TRBV7-2,CASSSVNSNYGYTF,TGTGCCAGCAGCTCCGTTAACTCTAACTATGGCTACACCTTC
.,few,TRBJ1-2,TRBV2,CASRSNRQTNYGYTF,TGTGCCAGCAGGAGCAATCGACAGACTAACTATGGCTACACCTTC
.,.,TRBJ2-1,TRBV29-1,CSAEADRRNEQFF,TGCAGCGCTGAAGCGGACCGCCGGAATGAGCAGTTCTTC
TRBD1,once,TRBJ1-2,TRBV2,CASRDDRVNYGYTF,TGTGCCAGCAGAGATGACAGGGTTAACTATGGCTACACCTTC
TRBD2,.,TRBJ2-5,TRBV4-3,CASSQGTSDIYQETQYF,TGCGCCAGCAGCCAAGGGACTAGCGACATTTACCAAGAGACCCAGTACTTC
.,.,TRBJ2-1,TRBV7-9,CASSLGAGNEQFF,TGTGCCAGCAGCTTAGGAGCTGGTAATGAGCAGTTCTTC
.,.,TRBJ1-5,TRBV5-6,CASSLYPGHTRGPQHF,TGTGCCAGCAGCTTGTATCCGGGACACACAAGGGGGCCCCAGCATTTT
.,.,TRBJ2-5,TRBV11-2,CASSLIEETQYF,TGTGCCAGCAGCTTGATCGAAGAGACCCAGTACTTC
.,.,TRBJ1-4,TRBV30,CAWQWDRVNEKLFF,TGTGCCTGGCAATGGGACCGGGTGAATGAAAAACTGTTTTTT
.,.,TRBJ1-1,TRBV5-5,CASRRGTSGNTEAFF,TGTGCCAGCAGGAGAGGGACATCGGGTAACACTGAAGCTTTCTTT
TRBD1,.,TRBJ1-4,TRBV30,CAWRDRESTNEKLFF,TGTGCCTGGAGGGACAGGGAATCAACTAATGAAAAACTGTTTTTT
TRBD2,.,TRBJ2-1,TRBV11-2,CASSLRRASGGALAEQFF,TGTGCCAGCAGCTTACGGAGGGCTAGCGGGGGGGCCCTAGCCGAGCAGTTCTTC
.,.,TRBJ2-5,TRBV5-1,CASSLGGQETQYF,TGCGCCAGCAGCTTGGGGGGTCAAGAGACCCAGTACTTC